Included here is one T cell receptor (beta chain) sequence, with context. Its antigen is unknown. The sample holds no much larger clone one base away, and base qualities are not on file. The sample is drawn from a study of cytomegalovirus exposure and HLA in healthy donors (dated by TCRdb to about 2017). For the wider study: In an earlier analysis of approximately 500 of the donors, roughly 300 Gb of sequence data and just under 120 million unique TCR beta sequences from roughly 200 million T cells were reported. An early release that covered 640 HLA-typed donors contained approximately 320 gigabases of sequencing data and some 87 million unique TCR sequences. Among the approximately 420 genotyped donors, about 85% belonged to the genetic ancestry cluster associated with self-reported Caucasian donors. The aim of the study was to test whether cataloging public T cell receptors could identify signatures of past pathogen exposure. The T cell repertoires of 700 or so subjects were profiled by immunosequencing and related to cytomegalovirus serostatus. A separate validation cohort of 100 to 150 different subjects was used in addition to the approximately 700-subject first cohort. The study combined high-throughput TCR immunosequencing, statistical association of individual TCRs with disease status, and machine learning to predict cytomegalovirus infection status. A later analysis re-examined previously published TCR beta repertoires from more than 650 donors and added high-resolution HLA genotyping to investigate patterns of TCR occurrence. Rather than using new phenotypic data, the later analysis identified candidate immune exposures from TCR beta sequences and from how often those sequences occurred across donors. An earlier analysis of some 500 of the donors applied high-throughput TCR beta sequencing to assess whether each TCR beta V gene segment acted as functional or pseudogenic. Donor age, sex, ethnicity and CMV serostatus were collected together with the repertoire data. A later genetic analysis took genome-wide SNP genotypes for about three fifths of the 666 donors and used that subset as a discovery cohort. Every repertoire in the discovery cohort had been generated on one and the same sequencing platform. Both class I and class II loci were covered by HLA typing, at four-digit resolution. Typing coverage varied by locus: about 620-630 donors for A, B, C, DRB1 and DQB1; around 560 for DQA1; approximately 570 for DPA1; roughly 450 for DPB1. About five DR-DQ haplotypes were treated as single units for association and clustering because of strong linkage in the cohort. On average, over 200,000 unique TCR beta nucleotide sequences were sequenced per donor among a few hundred genotyped donors of the cohort, with roughly a sixth of those sequences being non-productive.

On the study overall, not on this receptor specifically: A further reported finding was that TCR beta sequences accurately predicted the HLA-A and HLA-B alleles for most subjects in the first cohort. In a later genetic analysis, fewer N-insertions in productive TCRs were reported among donors in an Asian-associated ancestry cluster than the roughly 700-donor mean. Immune exposure information for the cohort was limited to CMV serostatus. In a later analysis, several top co-occurrence clusters were reported to appear linked to parvovirus B19, influenza, CMV and Epstein-Barr virus. An earlier analysis of some 590 of the donors showed that most TCR beta V segments appeared in productive rearrangements either about 90% or about 30% of the time, which broadly matched IMGT annotations. While some public TCRs were present in many individuals, most TCR sequences turned up only very rarely across donors. Sequencing depth was assumed to be roughly uniform across donors in the presence/absence analyses, though that assumption may not hold. The classifier was reported to diagnose cytomegalovirus status with high specificity and sensitivity in both the original cohort and the validation cohort. Some IMGT-functional V segments, including TRBV6-2 and TRBV6-3, could not be distinguished by the 87-base-pair reads and were therefore excluded. A later analysis found that most CMV-associated TCR beta chains appeared HLA-restricted, with HLA associations seemingly driven largely by CMV exposure. A few of the identified cytomegalovirus-associated TCR beta chains were confirmed in vitro to be specific for cytomegalovirus antigens. Compared with equally common non-associated chains, HLA-associated TCR beta chains in a later analysis were more clonally expanded and had lower generation probabilities. In a later genetic analysis, a missense DCLRE1C variant was associated with V-gene and J-gene trimming of TCR beta chains, and the association was replicated in an independent cohort. The study listed 150 to 200 TCR beta chains as associated with cytomegalovirus. At a false discovery rate of 0.05, a later analysis linked about 17,000 TCR beta sequences to specific HLA alleles. Assigning TCR associations to individual alleles was difficult when HLA alleles, especially DR and DQ, strongly co-occurred. It was suggested by the authors that the approach could potentially be generalized to other disease states and immunological phenotypes. The cohort was sequenced for TCR beta chains only, and without alpha or paired-chain data the features that could be detected were limited. A cluster of highly shared sequence variants was judged likely to represent a technical artifact of the sequencing pipeline. In a later analysis, the rate of TCR association differed among HLA loci, with DRB1 alleles having the most associated TCRs and HLA-C alleles having the fewest. Because counts were too low, fewer than 20 rarely observed V segments, including chromosome 9 orphons, were excluded from the earlier analysis of several hundred of the donors. Linkage disequilibrium might explain the correlated functional status among segregating V segments, but an unknown experimental factor could not be ruled out. Because some donors lacked HLA typing at each locus, the association tests relied only on the typed subset.

Trimming accounts for 6 bases at V and 7 bases at J, while the number of junction bases matched to no gene is 9. The germline V gene (reference sequence) provides CDR1 MNHEY and CDR2 SMNVEV. The CDR3 numbers 15 residues from cysteine through phenylalanine. Solely the CDR3 DNA is kept, with 45 bases framed from the first base. In total, about 650 healthy bone marrow donors made up the cohort. Cohort members were all nominally healthy when sampled, although unrecorded immune exposures were likely present. The donor was CMV seronegative and was included in the group of hundreds of seronegative cohort members. Each donor provided a peripheral blood sample, and peripheral blood mononuclear cells were used for TCR beta sequencing. The Qiagen DNeasy Blood Extraction Kit was used to extract genomic DNA from the blood cell samples. Library generation was performed with the immunoSEQ multiplex PCR assay. A mixture of 60 forward primers for TCR Vbeta segments and 13 reverse primers for TCR Jbeta segments was used in the multiplex PCR. The CDR3 region of rearranged TCR beta genes was amplified from genomic DNA by a multiplex PCR assay. The Illumina HiSeq System was used to sequence the amplified TCR beta libraries as 87-base-pair reads. In the source study's methods: A later analysis tallied around 82 million unique TCR beta chains across the 666 repertoires, and approximately 12 million of those chains were shared by two or more donors. A nearest-neighbor algorithm error-corrected the raw reads and collapsed the reads into unique sequences, merging closely related sequences to remove PCR and sequencing errors. To assign V, D and J gene segments, CDR3 sequences were aligned to IMGT reference sequences. For a sequence to be retained, at least a six-nucleotide match to both a V gene segment and a J gene segment was required. A rearrangement counted as productive if the CDR3 had no stop codons and remained in frame with V and J, and every other rearrangement counted as non-productive. CDR3 was defined according to IMGT convention as the region running from the second conserved V-encoded cysteine to the conserved J-encoded phenylalanine. The earlier analysis of about 640 of the donors excluded any sequence lacking an unambiguous match to a single V gene segment. In an earlier analysis of approximately 560 of the donors, a V segment was called functional when productive rearrangements were above 56.7%, and segregating when the standard deviation between donors exceeded 5%. To diagnose cytomegalovirus status from the catalog of TCR beta chain sequences, a statistical classification framework was built. In a later analysis, TCR nucleotide sequences were compared against IMGT/GENE-DB human TR gene sequences so that V and J genes could be assigned. Using the TCRdist pipeline, a later analysis assigned CDR3 sequences along with most-parsimonious VDJ recombination scenarios. In a later analysis, every TCR beta chain was defined by the combination of its CDR3 amino acid sequence and its V-gene family, and reads without a unique V-gene family were dropped. To address suspected cross-contamination and a sequencing artifact, a later analysis removed over 500 highly shared, low-generation-probability nucleotide sequences. For each public chain, a later analysis derived a clonal expansion index from normalized ranks of inferred template counts within each repertoire. A later analysis computed generation probabilities with a VDJ recombination model fitted to out-of-frame rearrangements, and checked the results against IGoR. A later analysis scored TCR-TCR, TCR-HLA and TCR-CMV co-occurrence with hypergeometric tests, applying a repertoire-size bias correction to TCR pairs. False discovery rates were estimated in a later analysis by permuting HLA or CMV assignments 20 times. In a later analysis, co-occurring TCRs were grouped using DBSCAN, and TCRdist sequence similarity was added for clustering within HLA-allele-positive subsets. Co-occurrence clustering excluded repertoires with fewer than 30,000 or more than 120,000 public chains, plus five with anomalous nucleotide sharing. Imported from immuneACCESS, the table was reduced by TCRdb to in-frame sequences with V and J called. These copies leave out some clones; in studies compared against another copy, an unresolved V gene accounts for under half, and the cause of the remainder is not known. Clone size and V and J calls were adopted from that table, with D and trimming inferred from the DNA. Recorded for this sample are roughly 190,000 clones; roughly 73% of them occurred a single time. The top ten hold less than 2% of the sample.

The V and J segments used are TRBV27 and TRBJ2-1, with 10 bases aligning to TRBD2. Sequencing used PBMCs. The TCR sequence derives from a woman aged 30 to 39 in good health and CMV-seronegative. The sequence in DNA is TGTGCCAGCAGCTTAGCGGGAGGTCATGGAAATGAGCAGTTCTTC. Translated, this is CASSLAGGHGNEQFF.